The entry that follows covers one T cell receptor (beta chain) sequence. This receptor's antigen is unknown. Base quality data are lacking; no much larger clone is found one base away. The source of the sample is a study of cytomegalovirus exposure and HLA in healthy donors (dated by TCRdb to 2016 to 2017). As for the study more broadly: According to an earlier analysis of a few hundred of the donors, about 179 million T cells yielded 90 million to 140 million unique TCR beta sequences and roughly 280 Gb of sequence data. Roughly 300 gigabases of sequencing data and 91 million or so unique TCR sequences made up an early release that covered several hundred HLA-typed donors. Among the approximately 430 genotyped donors, around 81% belonged to the genetic ancestry cluster associated with self-reported Caucasian donors. The study aimed to test whether signatures of past pathogen exposure could be identified by cataloging public T cell receptors. Using immunosequencing, the study profiled T cell repertoires from fewer than 850 subjects and related those repertoires to cytomegalovirus serostatus. Besides the first cohort of roughly 640 subjects, a separate validation cohort made up of 95 to 150 different subjects was used. High-throughput TCR immunosequencing, statistical association of individual TCRs with disease status, and machine learning were combined to predict cytomegalovirus infection status. A later analysis re-analyzed previously published TCR beta repertoires from 666 donors and added high-resolution HLA genotyping to study TCR occurrence patterns. Rather than using new phenotypic data, the later analysis identified candidate immune exposures from TCR beta sequences and from how often those sequences occurred across donors. To decide whether each TCR beta V gene segment behaved as functional or pseudogenic, an earlier analysis of several hundred of the donors relied on high-throughput TCR beta sequencing. Alongside the repertoire data, information on donor age, sex, ethnicity and CMV serostatus was compiled. Genome-wide SNP genotypes for about three fifths of the roughly 700 donors were used in a later genetic analysis, which treated that subset as a discovery cohort. Every discovery cohort repertoire had been produced on one sequencing platform. Class I and class II HLA loci were covered by the typing at four-digit resolution. Typing coverage varied by locus: roughly 620-640 donors for A, B, C, DRB1 and DQB1; under 550 for DQA1; around 610 for DPA1; fewer than 480 for DPB1. About 5 DR-DQ haplotypes were handled as single units for association and clustering, since linkage in the cohort was strong. Among about 370 genotyped donors of the cohort, an average of roughly 230,000 unique TCR beta nucleotide sequences was sequenced per donor, of which about 18% were non-productive. Points the paper makes about the study in general: Correlated functional status among segregating V segments might be attributable to linkage disequilibrium, but an unknown experimental factor could not be ruled out. According to a later analysis, most CMV-associated TCR beta chains appeared to be HLA-restricted, and the HLA associations seemed to be driven largely by CMV exposure. The sequencing pipeline was judged likely to have produced a cluster of highly shared sequence variants as a technical artifact. Some IMGT-functional V segments, including TRBV6-2 and TRBV6-3, could not be distinguished by the 87-base-pair reads and were therefore excluded. A further reported finding was that TCR beta sequences accurately predicted the HLA-A and HLA-B alleles for most subjects in the first cohort. Roughly uniform sequencing depth across donors was assumed in presence/absence analyses, although this assumption may not hold. In vitro tests confirmed that a few of the cytomegalovirus-associated TCR beta chains recognize cytomegalovirus antigens. A later analysis reported that several top co-occurrence clusters appeared linked to parvovirus B19, influenza, CMV and Epstein-Barr virus. In a later analysis, 16,951 TCR beta sequences were associated with specific HLA alleles at a false discovery rate of 0.05. According to a later genetic analysis, donors in an Asian-associated ancestry cluster had fewer N-insertions in productive TCRs than the approximately 670-donor mean. A later analysis found that TCR association rates varied across HLA loci, with DRB1 alleles showing the most associated TCRs and HLA-C alleles the fewest. A total of around 150 TCR beta chains were listed by the study as associated with cytomegalovirus. Because HLA typing was missing for some donors at each locus, association tests included only the typed subset. Assigning TCR associations to individual alleles was difficult when HLA alleles, especially DR and DQ, strongly co-occurred. Only TCR beta chains were sequenced in this cohort, and the absence of alpha or paired-chain data limited detectable features. In a later analysis, HLA-associated TCR beta chains showed more clonal expansion and lower generation probabilities than non-associated chains that were equally common. In an earlier analysis of 587 of the donors, most TCR beta V segments were observed in productive rearrangements about 87% or about 30% of the time, broadly matching IMGT annotations. Cytomegalovirus status was reported to be diagnosed by the classifier with high specificity and sensitivity in both the original and validation cohorts. The only immune exposure information available for the cohort was CMV serostatus. The authors suggested that the approach could potentially be extended to other disease states and immunological phenotypes. While some public TCRs were present in many individuals, most TCR sequences turned up only very rarely across donors. Because counts were too low, about 18 rarely observed V segments, including chromosome 9 orphons, were excluded from the earlier analysis of 587 of the donors. A later genetic analysis associated a missense DCLRE1C variant with V-gene and J-gene trimming of TCR beta chains, and an independent cohort replicated the association.

Taken from cysteine to phenylalanine, the CDR3 has 15 residues. Only the CDR3 part of the read is kept: 45 bases, read in frame from the first base. CDR1 and CDR2 are read off the germline V gene as LGHNA and YNFKEQ. V is cut by 4 bases and J by 10 bases, and the space between the germline ends is 22 bases. Library creation used the immunoSEQ multiplex PCR assay. The multiplex PCR relied on a mix of 60 forward primers for TCR Vbeta segments and 13 reverse primers for TCR Jbeta segments. The CDR3 region of rearranged TCR beta genes was amplified from genomic DNA by a multiplex PCR assay. The Illumina HiSeq System was used to sequence the amplified TCR beta libraries as 87-base-pair reads. Regarding the original processing steps: A later analysis counted approximately 84 million unique TCR beta chains across the 666 repertoires, and 9.5 million to 11 million of these chains were shared by at least two donors. A nearest-neighbor algorithm error-corrected the raw reads and collapsed the reads into unique sequences, merging closely related sequences to remove PCR and sequencing errors. V, D and J gene segments were assigned by aligning CDR3 sequences to IMGT reference sequences. For a sequence to be retained, a match of at least six nucleotides was required to both a V gene segment and a J gene segment. Rearrangements were classified as productive when the CDR3 lacked stop codons and remained in frame with V and J, and all other rearrangements were classified as non-productive. CDR3 was defined by IMGT convention, running from the second conserved V-encoded cysteine to the conserved J-encoded phenylalanine. The earlier analysis of 500 to 650 of the donors excluded any sequence lacking an unambiguous match to a single V gene segment. An earlier analysis of several hundred of the donors called V segments functional above 56.7% productive rearrangements and segregating when the between-donor standard deviation exceeded 5%. A statistical classification framework was developed to diagnose cytomegalovirus status using the catalog of TCR beta chain sequences. A later analysis assigned V and J genes by comparing TCR nucleotide sequences with IMGT/GENE-DB human TR gene sequences. A later analysis assigned CDR3 sequences and most-parsimonious VDJ recombination scenarios with the TCRdist pipeline. In a later analysis, each TCR beta chain was defined by its CDR3 amino acid sequence together with its V-gene family, and reads lacking a unique V-gene family were excluded. As a way to deal with suspected cross-contamination and a sequencing artifact, a later analysis dropped over 550 nucleotide sequences that were highly shared and had low generation probability. In a later analysis, a clonal expansion index was calculated for each public chain from normalized within-repertoire ranks of inferred template counts. Generation probabilities in a later analysis came from a VDJ recombination model fitted to out-of-frame rearrangements, and those results were checked against IGoR. Hypergeometric tests were used in a later analysis to score TCR-TCR, TCR-HLA and TCR-CMV co-occurrence, with a repertoire-size bias correction applied to the TCR pairs. A later analysis estimated false discovery rates by permuting HLA or CMV assignments 20 times. In a later analysis, co-occurring TCRs were grouped using DBSCAN, and TCRdist sequence similarity was added for clustering within HLA-allele-positive subsets. Repertoires with fewer than 30,000 or more than 120,000 public chains were left out of co-occurrence clustering, as were four to six repertoires with anomalous nucleotide sharing. The immuneACCESS repertoire file appears here via TCRdb, limited to in-frame rearrangements. These files lack a portion of the clones; in checked studies, under half of the deficit traces to unresolved V genes, and the cause of the others is not known. The DNA gave D and trimming, while V, J and clone size come from that table. The sample table lists 150,000 or so clones, 65% to 85% of them with a count of one. Together, the top ten hold around 2.5% of the sample.

In total, approximately 610 healthy bone marrow donors made up the cohort. At the time of sampling, all cohort members were nominally healthy, though unrecorded immune exposures were likely present. The donor tested CMV seronegative and was one of the 352 seronegative cohort members. A peripheral blood sample was provided by each donor, and peripheral blood mononuclear cells were used for TCR beta sequencing. The Qiagen DNeasy Blood Extraction Kit was used to extract genomic DNA from the blood cell samples. Sequencing was done on a sample of PBMCs. This sequence originates from a man aged 50 to 60 in good health and CMV-seronegative. The rearranged segments are TRBV4-2 and TRBJ1-2, with a weak D call of TRBD1 (5 bases match). The CDR3 corresponds to CASSPSSREIQDYTF. The sequenced DNA is TGTGCCAGCAGCCCTTCTTCCCGGGAGATACAGGACTACACCTTC.